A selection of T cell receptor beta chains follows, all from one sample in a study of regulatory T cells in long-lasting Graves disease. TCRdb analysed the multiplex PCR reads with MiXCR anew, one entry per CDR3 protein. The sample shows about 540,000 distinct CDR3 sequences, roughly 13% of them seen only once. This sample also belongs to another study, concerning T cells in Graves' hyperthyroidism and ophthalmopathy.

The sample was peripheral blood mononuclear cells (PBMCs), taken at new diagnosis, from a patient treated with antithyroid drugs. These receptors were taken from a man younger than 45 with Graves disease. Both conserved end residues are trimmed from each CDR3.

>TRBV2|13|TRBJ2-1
ASILRPAGDNEQF
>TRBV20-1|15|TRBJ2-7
SARGAGTSVEWYEQY
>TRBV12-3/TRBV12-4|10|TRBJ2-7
ASRGRSYEQY
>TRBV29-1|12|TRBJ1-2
SVEDSWDGDGYT
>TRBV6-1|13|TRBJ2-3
ASKTSWRRTDTQY
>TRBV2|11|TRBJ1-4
ASARDGNEKLF
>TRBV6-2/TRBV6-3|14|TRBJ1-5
ASSNYFTESNQPQH
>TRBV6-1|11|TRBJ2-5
ASSPDTGETQY
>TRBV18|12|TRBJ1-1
ASSPWGWDTEAF
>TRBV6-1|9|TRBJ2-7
ASSEANEQY
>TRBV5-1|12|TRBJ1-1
ASSKETRNTEAF
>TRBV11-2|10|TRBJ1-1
ASSLDRTEAF
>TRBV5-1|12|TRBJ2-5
ASKGRGRQETQY
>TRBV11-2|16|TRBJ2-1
ASSLALAGGSSYNEQF
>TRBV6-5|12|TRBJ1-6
ASSYRTGDSPLH
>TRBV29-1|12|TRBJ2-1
SVEARSGNNEQF
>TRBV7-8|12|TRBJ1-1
ASSLEGGQTPAF
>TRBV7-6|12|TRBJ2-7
ASSPKDGYYEQY
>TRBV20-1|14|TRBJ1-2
SARVSGLVSRDGYT
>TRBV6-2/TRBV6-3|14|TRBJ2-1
ASSYSWTSGTNEQF
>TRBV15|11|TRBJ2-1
ATSFSSGNEQF
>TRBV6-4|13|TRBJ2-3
ASSRLAGESDTQY
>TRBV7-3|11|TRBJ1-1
ASSPQPNTEAF
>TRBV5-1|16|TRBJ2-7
ASSFRSGTSGNFYEQY
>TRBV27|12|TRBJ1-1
ASGTRTGLTEAF
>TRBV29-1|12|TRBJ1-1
SVLTTGPNTEAF
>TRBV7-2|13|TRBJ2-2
ASASGRVATGELF
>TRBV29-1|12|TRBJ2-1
SVWEVAGDNEQF
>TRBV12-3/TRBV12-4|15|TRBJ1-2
ASSLFAYRRANYGYT
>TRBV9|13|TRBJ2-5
ASSEGTGPQETQY
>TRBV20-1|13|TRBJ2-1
GASGLLSSYNEQF
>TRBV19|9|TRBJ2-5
ASSTRGAQY
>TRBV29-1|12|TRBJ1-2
SVERQGPGDGYT
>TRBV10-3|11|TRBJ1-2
AISELDWEGYT
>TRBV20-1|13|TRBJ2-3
SAIRDRENTDTQY
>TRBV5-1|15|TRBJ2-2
ASSSGLAGGSTGELF
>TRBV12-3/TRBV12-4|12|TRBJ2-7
ASALPDSYYEQY
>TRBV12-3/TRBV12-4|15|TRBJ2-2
ASCGSRLAGGTGELF
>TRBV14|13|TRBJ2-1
ASSQRQMGFNEQF
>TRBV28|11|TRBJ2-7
ASFGDTPYEQY